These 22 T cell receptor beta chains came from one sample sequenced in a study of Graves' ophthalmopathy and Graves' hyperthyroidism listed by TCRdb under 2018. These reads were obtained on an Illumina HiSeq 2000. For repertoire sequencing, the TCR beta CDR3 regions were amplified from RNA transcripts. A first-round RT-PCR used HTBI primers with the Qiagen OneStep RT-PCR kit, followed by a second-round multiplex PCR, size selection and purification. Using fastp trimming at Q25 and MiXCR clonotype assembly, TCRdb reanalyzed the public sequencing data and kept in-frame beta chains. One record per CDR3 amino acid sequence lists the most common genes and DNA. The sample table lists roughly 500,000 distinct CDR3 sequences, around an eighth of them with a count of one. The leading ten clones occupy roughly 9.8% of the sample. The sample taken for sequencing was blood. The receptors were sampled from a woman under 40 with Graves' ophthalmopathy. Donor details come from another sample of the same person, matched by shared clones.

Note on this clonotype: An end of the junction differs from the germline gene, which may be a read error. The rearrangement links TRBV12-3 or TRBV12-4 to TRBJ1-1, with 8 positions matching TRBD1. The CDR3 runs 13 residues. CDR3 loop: CASRTGDNTEACF. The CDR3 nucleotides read TGTGCCAGCAGGACAGGGGACAACACTGAAGCTTGCTTT.

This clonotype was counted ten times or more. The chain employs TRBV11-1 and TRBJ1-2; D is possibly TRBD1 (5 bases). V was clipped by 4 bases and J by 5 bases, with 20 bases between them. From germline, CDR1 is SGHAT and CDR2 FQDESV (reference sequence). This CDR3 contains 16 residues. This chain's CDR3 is CASSYPRQGSGYGYTF. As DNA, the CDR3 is TGTGCCAGCAGCTACCCTCGCCAGGGCTCCGGTTATGGCTACACCTTC.

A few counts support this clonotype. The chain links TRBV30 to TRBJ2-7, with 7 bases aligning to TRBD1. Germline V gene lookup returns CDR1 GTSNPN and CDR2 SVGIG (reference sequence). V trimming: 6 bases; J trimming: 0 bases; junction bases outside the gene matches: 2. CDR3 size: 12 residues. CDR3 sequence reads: CACGQDSYEQYF. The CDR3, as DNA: TGTGCCTGTGGACAGGACTCCTACGAGCAGTACTTC.

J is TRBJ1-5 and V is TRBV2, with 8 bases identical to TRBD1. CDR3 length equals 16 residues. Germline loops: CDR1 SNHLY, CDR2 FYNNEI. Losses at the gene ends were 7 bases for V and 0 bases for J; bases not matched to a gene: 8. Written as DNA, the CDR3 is TGTGCCAGCAAGGCAGGACAGGGCTATAGCAATCAGCCCCAGCATTTT. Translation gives CASKAGQGYSNQPQHF.

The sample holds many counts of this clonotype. CDR3 in DNA: TGTGCCAGCAGATATGACGGGAGCTCCTATAATTCACCCCTCCACTTT. Residues: CASRYDGSSYNSPLHF. V and J are TRBV28 and TRBJ1-6; no clear D gene. Deletions cut 6 bases from V and 0 bases from J, with 12 bases between. CDR1 MDHEN and CDR2 SYDVKM come from the germline V gene. This CDR3 has 16 residues.

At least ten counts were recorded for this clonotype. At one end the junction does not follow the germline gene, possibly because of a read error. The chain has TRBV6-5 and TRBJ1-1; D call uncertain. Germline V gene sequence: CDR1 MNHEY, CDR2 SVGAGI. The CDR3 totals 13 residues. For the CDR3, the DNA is TGTGCCAGCAGTTACTCCAGGTACACTGAGGCTTTCTTT. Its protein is CASSYSRYTEAFF.

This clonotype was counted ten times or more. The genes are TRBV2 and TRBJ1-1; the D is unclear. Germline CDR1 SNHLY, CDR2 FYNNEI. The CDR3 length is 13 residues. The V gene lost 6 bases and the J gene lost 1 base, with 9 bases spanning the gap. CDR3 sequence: CASSPKQNTEAFF. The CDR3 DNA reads TGTGCCAGCAGCCCAAAACAGAACACTGAAGCTTTCTTT.

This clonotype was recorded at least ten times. In nucleotides, the CDR3 is TGTGCCAGCAGCTTAGAGCCAGGGTTTAGATACGAGCAGTACTTC. Amino acid sequence: CASSLEPGFRYEQYF. J is TRBJ2-7 and V is TRBV7-6; a weak D match, TRBD1 (5 bases). Germline CDR1 is SGHVS and CDR2 is FNYEAQ. The germline V and J ends were trimmed by 1 base and 4 bases, with 14 bases remaining between them. The CDR3 has 15 residues. Variable domain in full (rest from reference TRBV7-6 and TRBJ2-7): GAGVSQSPRYKVTKRGQDVALRCDPISGHVSLYWYRQALGQGPEFLTYFNYEAQQDKSGLPNDRFSAERPEGSISTLTIQRTEQRDSAMYRCASSLEPGFRYEQYFGPGTRLTVT.

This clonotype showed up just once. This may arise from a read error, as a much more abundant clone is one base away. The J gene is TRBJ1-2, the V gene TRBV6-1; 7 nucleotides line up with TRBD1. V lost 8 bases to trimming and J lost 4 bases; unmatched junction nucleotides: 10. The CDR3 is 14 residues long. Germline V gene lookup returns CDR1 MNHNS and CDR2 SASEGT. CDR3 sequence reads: CASSDRPLVYGYTF. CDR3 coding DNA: TGTGCCAGCTCGGACAGGCCACTAGTCTATGGCTACACCTTC.

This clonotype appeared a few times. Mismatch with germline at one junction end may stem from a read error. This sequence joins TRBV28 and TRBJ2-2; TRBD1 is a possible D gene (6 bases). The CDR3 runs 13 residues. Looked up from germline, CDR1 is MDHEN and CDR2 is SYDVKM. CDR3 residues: CASRDSYTGELSF. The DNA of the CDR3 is TGTGCCAGCAGGGACAGTTACACCGGGGAGCTGTCTTTT. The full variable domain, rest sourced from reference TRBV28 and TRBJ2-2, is DVKVTQSSRYLVKRTGEKVFLECVQDMDHENMFWYRQDPGLGLRLIYFSYDVKMKEKGDIPEGYSVSREKKERFSLILESASTNQTSMYLCASRDSYTGELSFGEGSRLTVL.

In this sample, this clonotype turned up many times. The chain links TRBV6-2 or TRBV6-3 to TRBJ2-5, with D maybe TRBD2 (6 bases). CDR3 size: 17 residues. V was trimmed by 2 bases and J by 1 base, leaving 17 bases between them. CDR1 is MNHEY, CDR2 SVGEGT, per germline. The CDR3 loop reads CASSYRDWSSLQETQYF. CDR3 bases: TGTGCCAGCAGTTACCGGGACTGGTCTTCGCTCCAAGAGACCCAGTACTTC.

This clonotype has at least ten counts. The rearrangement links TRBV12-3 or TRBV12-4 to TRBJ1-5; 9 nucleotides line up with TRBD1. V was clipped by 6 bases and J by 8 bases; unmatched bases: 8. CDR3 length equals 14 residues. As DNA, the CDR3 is TGTGCCAGCAGGGGACAGGGAGGCTTGGAGCCCCAGCATTTT. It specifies CASRGQGGLEPQHF.

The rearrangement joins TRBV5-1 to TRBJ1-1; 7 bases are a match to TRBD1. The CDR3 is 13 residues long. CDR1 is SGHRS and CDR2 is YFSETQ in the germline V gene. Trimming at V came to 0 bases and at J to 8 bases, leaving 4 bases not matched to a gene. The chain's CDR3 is CASSLEGAWEAFF. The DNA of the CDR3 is TGCGCCAGCAGCTTGGAGGGGGCATGGGAAGCTTTCTTT. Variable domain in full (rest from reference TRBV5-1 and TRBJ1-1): KAGVTQTPRYLIKTRGQQVTLSCSPISGHRSVSWYQQTPGQGLQFLFEYFSETQRNKGNFPGRFSGRQFSNSRSEMNVSTLELGDSALYLCASSLEGAWEAFFGQGTRLTVV.

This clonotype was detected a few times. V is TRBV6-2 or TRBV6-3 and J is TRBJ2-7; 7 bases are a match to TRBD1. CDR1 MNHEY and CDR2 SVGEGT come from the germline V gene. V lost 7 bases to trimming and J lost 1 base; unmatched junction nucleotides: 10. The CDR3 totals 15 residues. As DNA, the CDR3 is TGTGCCAGCACCAGACAGGGATCCGATTCCTACGAGCAGTACTTC. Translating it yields CASTRQGSDSYEQYF.

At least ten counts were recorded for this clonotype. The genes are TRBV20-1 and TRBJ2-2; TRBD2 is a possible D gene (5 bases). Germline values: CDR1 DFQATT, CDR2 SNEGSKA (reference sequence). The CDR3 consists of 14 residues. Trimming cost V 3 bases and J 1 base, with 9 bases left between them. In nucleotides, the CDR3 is TGCAGTGCTAGGGGCGGGCTGAACACCGGGGAGCTGTTTTTT. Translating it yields CSARGGLNTGELFF.

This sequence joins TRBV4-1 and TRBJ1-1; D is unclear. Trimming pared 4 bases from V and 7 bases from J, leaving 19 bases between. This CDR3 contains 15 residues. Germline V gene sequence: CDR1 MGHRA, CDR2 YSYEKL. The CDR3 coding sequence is TGCGCCAGCAGCCCCAGACGGACGGGAAGATTTGAAGCTTTCTTT. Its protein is CASSPRRTGRFEAFF.

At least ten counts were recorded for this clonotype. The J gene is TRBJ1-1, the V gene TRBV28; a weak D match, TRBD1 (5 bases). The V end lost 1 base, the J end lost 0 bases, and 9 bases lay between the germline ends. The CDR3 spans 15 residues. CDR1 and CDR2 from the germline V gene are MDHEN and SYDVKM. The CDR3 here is CASSLFGRVNTEAFF. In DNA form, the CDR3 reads TGTGCCAGCAGTTTATTTGGCAGGGTGAACACTGAAGCTTTCTTT.

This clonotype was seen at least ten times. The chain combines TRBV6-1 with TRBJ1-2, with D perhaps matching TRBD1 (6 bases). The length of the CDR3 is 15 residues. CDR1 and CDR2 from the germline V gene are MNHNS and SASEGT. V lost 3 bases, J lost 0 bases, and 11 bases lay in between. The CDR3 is CASSERGVSNYGYTF. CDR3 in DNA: TGTGCCAGCAGTGAGAGGGGGGTCTCTAACTATGGCTACACCTTC.

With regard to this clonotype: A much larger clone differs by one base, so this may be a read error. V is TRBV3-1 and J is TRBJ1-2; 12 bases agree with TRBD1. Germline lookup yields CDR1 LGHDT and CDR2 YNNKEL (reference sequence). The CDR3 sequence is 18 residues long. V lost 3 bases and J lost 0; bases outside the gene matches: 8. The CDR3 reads CASSHGTGGISSNYGYTF. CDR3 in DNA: TGTGCCAGCAGCCACGGGACAGGGGGCATATCTTCTAACTATGGCTACACCTTC.

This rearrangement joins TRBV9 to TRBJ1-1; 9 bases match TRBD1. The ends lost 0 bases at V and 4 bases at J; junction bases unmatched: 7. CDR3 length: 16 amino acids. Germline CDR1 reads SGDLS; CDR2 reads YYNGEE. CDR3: CASSVDLGQGATEAFF. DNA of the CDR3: TGTGCCAGCAGCGTAGATCTGGGACAGGGTGCCACTGAAGCTTTCTTT.

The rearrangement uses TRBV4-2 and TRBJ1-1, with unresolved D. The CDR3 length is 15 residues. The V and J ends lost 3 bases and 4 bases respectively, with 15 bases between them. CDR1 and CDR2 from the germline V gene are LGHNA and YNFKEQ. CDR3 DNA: TGTGCCAGCAGCCAGGACGCCTCGGGCGGCACTGAAGCTTTCTTT. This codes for CASSQDASGGTEAFF.

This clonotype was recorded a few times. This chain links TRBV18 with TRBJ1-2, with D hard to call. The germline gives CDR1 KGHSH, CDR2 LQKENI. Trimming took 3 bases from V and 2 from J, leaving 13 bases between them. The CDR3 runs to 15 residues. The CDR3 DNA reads TGTGCCAGCTCACCGGGAGCAACCCGAAACTATGGCTACACCTTC. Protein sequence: CASSPGATRNYGYTF. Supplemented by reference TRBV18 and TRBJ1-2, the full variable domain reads NAGVMQNPRHLVRRRGQEARLRCSPMKGHSHVYWYRQLPEEGLKFMVYLQKENIIDESGMPKERFSAEFPKEGPSILRIQQVVRGDSAAYFCASSPGATRNYGYTFGSGTRLTVV.